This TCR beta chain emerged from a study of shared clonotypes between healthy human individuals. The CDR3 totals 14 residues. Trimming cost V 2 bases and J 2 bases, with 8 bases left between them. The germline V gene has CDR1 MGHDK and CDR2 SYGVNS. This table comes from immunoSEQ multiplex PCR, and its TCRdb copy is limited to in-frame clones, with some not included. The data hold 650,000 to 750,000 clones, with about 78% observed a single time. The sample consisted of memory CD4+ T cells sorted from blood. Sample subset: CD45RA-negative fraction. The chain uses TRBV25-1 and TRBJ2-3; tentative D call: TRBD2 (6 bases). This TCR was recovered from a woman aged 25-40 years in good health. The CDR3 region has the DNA TGTGCCAGCAGTGAAGGCGGGGCCACAGATACGCAGTATTTT. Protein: CASSEGGATDTQYF.